The entry below describes one T cell receptor beta chain. The data originate from a study of cytomegalovirus exposure and HLA in healthy donors. Donors came from a validation cohort of approximately 110 subjects, distinct from the first 666-subject cohort. Method: immunoSEQ multiplex PCR; TCRdb's copy keeps in-frame clones and lacks some. The sample consists of approximately 160,000 clones, 86% of them appearing once. V was clipped by 3 bases and J by 5 bases, with 16 bases between them. The CDR3 is 14 amino acids. CDR1 and CDR2 from the germline V gene are SQVTM and ANQGSEA. The clonotype comes from a woman between 25 and 40 years old in good health and CMV-seronegative. The sequencing input was PBMCs. The chain couples TRBV29-1 to TRBJ2-5, with D perhaps matching TRBD1 or TRBD2 (6 bases each). CDR3 bases: TGCAGCGTTGACCGGGGGCGGGGTAGGGAGACCCAGTACTTC. It yields the protein CSVDRGRGRETQYF.